This T cell receptor (beta chain) was sequenced for a study of control samples from healthy donors and cancer patients. The germline V gene has CDR1 SEHNR and CDR2 FQNEAQ (reference sequence). J was trimmed by 9 bases and V by 1 base; bases with no gene match: 11. CDR3 length: 17 residues. Repertoires were generated with immunoSEQ multiplex PCR, while TCRdb's copy carries only in-frame clones and drops some. The sample consists of about 98,000 clones, roughly 86% of them appearing once. The receptor's source is a man aged 60 to 75 in good health. Source material: blood. This chain connects TRBV7-9 to TRBJ2-1; 11 nucleotides align to TRBD2. The CDR3: CASSLVTLAGGPREQFF. DNA for the CDR3: TGTGCCAGCAGCTTAGTCACTTTAGCGGGAGGGCCGCGTGAGCAGTTCTTC.